The 26 T cell receptor beta chains below all came from one sample that was sequenced in a study of cytomegalovirus exposure and HLA in healthy donors. PCR employed 60 Vbeta and 13 Jbeta primers. Using immunoSEQ multiplex PCR, the repertoire was profiled, and TCRdb retains in-frame clones only, with some absent. The repertoire includes about 160,000 clones, roughly four fifths of them detected once, and around 2.6% sits in the top ten. Sequencing was done on a sample of PBMCs. These receptors originate from a female donor in good health and CMV-seronegative.

V and J are TRBV15 and TRBJ2-7; D is unresolved. The CDR3 spans 15 residues. Between the trimmed V and J ends, which lost 1 base and 3 bases, there was a span of 13 bases. Germline loops: CDR1 LNHNV, CDR2 YYDKDF (reference sequence). The CDR3 loop reads CATSRVSTRFYEQYF. The CDR3 DNA reads TGTGCCACCAGCAGAGTGAGCACCCGGTTCTACGAGCAGTACTTC.

V is TRBV19 and J is TRBJ2-7; the D gene is possibly TRBD1 (6 bases). CDR1 is LNHDA, CDR2 SQIVND, per germline (reference sequence). The CDR3 is 14 residues long. Trimming shortened V by 2 bases and J by 3 bases, and 11 bases separated the two germline ends. This CDR3 is CASSINTGIYEQYF. The DNA of the CDR3 is TGTGCCAGTAGTATAAATACAGGGATCTACGAGCAGTACTTC.

The V call is TRBV9, the J call TRBJ1-4; D uncertain. V was clipped by 0 bases and J by 4 bases, with 10 bases between them. The CDR3 covers 15 residues. Germline V gene data show CDR1 as SGDLS and CDR2 as YYNGEE. CDR3 region: CASSVEAGFNEKLFF. Written as DNA, the CDR3 is TGTGCCAGCAGCGTAGAGGCAGGTTTTAATGAAAAACTGTTTTTT.

Here the CDR3 reads CASSLESGGRTGELFF. CDR3 DNA: TGCGCCAGCAGCTTGGAGTCAGGGGGCCGCACCGGGGAGCTGTTTTTT. This chain links TRBV5-1 with TRBJ2-2, with 8 bases lining up with TRBD1. J lost 4 bases, V lost 0 bases, and 5 bases had no gene match. Per the germline V gene, CDR1 is SGHRS and CDR2 is YFSETQ. The CDR3 spans 16 residues. Based on the CDR3 plus reference TRBV5-1 and TRBJ2-2, the full variable domain is KAGVTQTPRYLIKTRGQQVTLSCSPISGHRSVSWYQQTPGQGLQFLFEYFSETQRNKGNFPGRFSGRQFSNSRSEMNVSTLELGDSALYLCASSLESGGRTGELFFGEGSRLTVL.

The V gene is TRBV6-1, the J gene TRBJ2-5; D remains unclear. The better agreement between TRBJ2-7 and the DNA end casts doubt on the J call. Germline CDR1 is MNHNS and CDR2 is SASEGT. This CDR3 has 11 residues. In DNA, the CDR3 is TGTGCCAGCATGAATTCCTACGAGCAGTACTTC. It specifies CASMNSYEQYF.

The V gene is TRBV28, the J gene TRBJ1-2; D perhaps matches TRBD1 (6 bases). The CDR3 consists of 12 residues. Germline V CDR1 and CDR2: MDHEN, SYDVKM. V lost 3 bases, J lost 6 bases, and 8 bases lay in between. The CDR3 spells CASSFAGDGYTF. The CDR3 region has the DNA TGTGCCAGCAGTTTTGCAGGGGATGGCTACACCTTC.

Here the CDR3 reads CASSEGQGGQPQHF. CDR3 coding DNA: TGTGCCAGCAGTGAAGGACAGGGGGGCCAGCCCCAGCATTTT. V gene TRBV6-4 combines with J gene TRBJ1-5; 10 bases are a match to TRBD1. The V and J ends lost 3 bases and 7 bases, in that order; junction bases with no gene match: 3. This CDR3 contains 14 residues. Germline V CDR1 and CDR2: MRHNA, SNTAGT.

The rearrangement uses TRBV18 and TRBJ2-1; D is uncertain. The CDR3 is 16 amino acids. Germline-derived CDR1 and CDR2 are KGHSH and LQKENI. V was clipped by 6 bases and J by 0 bases, with 15 bases between them. The CDR3 nucleotides are TGTGCCAGCTCGTCTGCCGGGTCGAGCTCCTACAATGAGCAGTTCTTC. Protein: CASSSAGSSSYNEQFF.

This clone was counted a single time. V usage is TRBV5-1 and J usage is TRBJ2-7, with D tentatively TRBD2 (7 bases). The germline CDR1 and CDR2 sequences are SGHRS and YFSETQ. The CDR3 length is 15 residues. Trimming stripped 3 bases from V and 3 bases from J, with 16 bases between. CDR3 nucleotide sequence: TGCGCCAGCAGCTCGGGGGGACAAGAATACTACGAGCAGTACTTC. As protein: CASSSGGQEYYEQYF.

This chain joins TRBV4-3 and TRBJ1-1; the match to TRBD1 covers 8 bases. Trimming at V came to 1 base and at J to 5 bases, leaving 12 bases not matched to a gene. CDR1 is LGHNA, CDR2 YSLEER, per germline. The CDR3 runs to 17 residues. The CDR3 loop is CASSQGGTGLRGTEAFF. For the CDR3, the DNA is TGCGCCAGCAGCCAAGGCGGGACAGGTTTAAGGGGGACTGAAGCTTTCTTT.

This clone has a single count. The chain carries TRBV6-1 and TRBJ1-2; TRBD1 might be the D (5 bases). Trimming took off 6 bases at V and 5 bases at J, with 10 bases between the two ends. Germline V CDR1 and CDR2: MNHNS, SASEGT. This CDR3 is 12 amino acids long. The CDR3 sequence is CASSIRVYGYTF. DNA of the CDR3: TGTGCCAGCAGCATCAGGGTTTATGGCTACACCTTC.

This clone was found once. The gene calls are TRBV2 and TRBJ2-7, with a tentative D call TRBD1 (5 bases). Per germline, CDR1 SNHLY and CDR2 FYNNEI. V lost 4 bases, J lost 6 bases, and 16 bases lay in between. CDR3 length: 14 residues. CDR3 coding DNA: TGTGCCAGCAGTGTGGATCAGGGATCGTCCGAGCAGTACTTC. Encoded protein: CASSVDQGSSEQYF.

Points on this clone: Other DNA sequences in this specimen translate into the identical CDR3. This chain joins TRBV27 and TRBJ1-2, with D perhaps matching TRBD1 (6 bases). Germline loops: CDR1 MNHEY, CDR2 SMNVEV (reference sequence). V lost 3 bases to trimming and J lost 6 bases, with 11 bases between them. The length of the CDR3 is 13 residues. CDR3 DNA sequence: TGTGCCAGCAGTTTCGGGGGGCGAGATGGCTACACCTTC. The encoded protein is CASSFGGRDGYTF.

This chain connects TRBV4-1 to TRBJ2-7, with D possibly TRBD2 on 5 matching bases. The length of the CDR3 is 15 residues. The ends were cut back, 0 bases at V and 3 bases at J, with 12 bases in the middle. Germline CDR1 MGHRA, CDR2 YSYEKL. DNA for the CDR3: TGCGCCAGCAGCCAAGAGGATCGAGGGAGCTACGAGCAGTACTTC. Translating it yields CASSQEDRGSYEQYF.

This chain uses TRBV27 with TRBJ1-2, with a tentative D call TRBD1 (6 bases). The CDR3 totals 15 residues. V was shortened by 8 bases and J by 6 bases, with 22 bases between the two germline ends. Germline CDR1 reads MNHEY; CDR2 reads SMNVEV (reference sequence). The CDR3: CASCPGGGSYDGYTF. The CDR3 nucleotides are TGTGCCAGCTGTCCTGGGGGGGGCTCATATGATGGCTACACCTTC.

The chain recombines TRBV6-5 with TRBJ2-2; D is possibly TRBD2 (5 bases). Germline V lookup: CDR1 MNHEY, CDR2 SVGAGI. The CDR3 totals 15 residues. V lost 5 bases and J 9 bases, leaving 19 bases between the germline ends. This CDR3 reads CASSQPTPAGRELFF. The DNA for the CDR3 is TGTGCCAGCAGTCAGCCGACGCCGGCGGGCCGGGAGCTGTTTTTT.

This chain connects TRBV5-1 to TRBJ2-5; a weak D match, TRBD2 (6 bases). CDR1 and CDR2 from the germline V gene are SGHRS and YFSETQ. V lost 2 bases and J lost 1, with 9 bases in between. The CDR3 loop spans 14 amino acids. The CDR3 spells CASSLWTIQETQYF. DNA for the CDR3: TGCGCCAGCAGCTTATGGACTATCCAAGAGACCCAGTACTTC.

This chain links TRBV7-2 with TRBJ2-3, with 8 nucleotides matching TRBD2. CDR1 and CDR2 from the germline V gene are SGHTA and FQGNSA. CDR3 size: 15 residues. V shed 1 base, J shed 4 bases, and the junction held 4 bases outside the gene matches. The CDR3, as DNA: TGTGCCAGCAGCTTAGTGGGGGGACTAGCAGATACGCAGTATTTT. Its translation: CASSLVGGLADTQYF.

This chain's CDR3 is CASSYWLAGEETQYF. The CDR3 coding sequence is TGTGCCAGCAGTTACTGGTTAGCGGGGGAAGAGACCCAGTACTTC. The chain couples TRBV6-5 to TRBJ2-5, with 9 bases aligning to TRBD2. V lost 1 base and J lost 3; bases outside the gene matches: 3. This CDR3 comprises 15 residues. From germline, CDR1 is MNHEY and CDR2 SVGAGI.

This clone occurred a few times. This chain uses TRBV15 with TRBJ2-1; D might be TRBD2 (5 bases). Trimming stripped 0 bases from V and 10 bases from J, with 13 bases between. This CDR3 has 14 residues. CDR1 is LNHNV and CDR2 is YYDKDF in the germline V gene (reference sequence). CDR3 region: CATSRDSGFGEQFF. CDR3 DNA: TGTGCCACCAGCAGAGACTCGGGATTTGGGGAGCAGTTCTTC.

This rearrangement joins TRBV7-2 to TRBJ2-2, with 8 positions matching TRBD2. Losses at the gene ends were 5 bases for V and 1 base for J; bases not matched to a gene: 12. The germline gives CDR1 SGHTA, CDR2 FQGNSA. CDR3 size: 18 residues. This CDR3 reads CASSGTGLSGKNTGELFF. CDR3 bases: TGTGCCAGCAGCGGAACGGGTCTTAGCGGGAAGAACACCGGGGAGCTGTTTTTT.

This clone has more than one count but fewer than ten. The chain links TRBV10-1 to TRBJ2-7; weak D call: TRBD2 (5 bases). Germline loops: CDR1 WNHNN, CDR2 SYGVQD (reference sequence). The germline V and J ends were trimmed by 8 bases and 3 bases, with 14 bases remaining between them. This CDR3 has 13 amino acids. In DNA form, the CDR3 reads TGCGCCAGCGGGCCTATAGGGAGCTACGAGCAGTACTTC. It encodes CASGPIGSYEQYF.

This clone was picked up a small number of times. The chain is built from TRBV5-1 and TRBJ2-1; D not certain. With 0 bases removed from V and 9 bases from J, the gap between germline ends came to 13 bases. The germline CDR1 and CDR2 sequences are SGHRS and YFSETQ. CDR3 length: 14 residues. CDR3 in amino acids: CASSLVGRLGEQFF. The CDR3, as DNA: TGCGCCAGCAGCTTGGTCGGTAGACTCGGTGAGCAGTTCTTC.

This clone appeared a few times. V and J are TRBV2 and TRBJ2-7; 7 nucleotides agree with TRBD1. This CDR3 spans 15 amino acids. CDR1 is SNHLY and CDR2 is FYNNEI in the germline V gene. The V and J ends lost 0 bases and 6 bases, in that order; junction bases with no gene match: 8. CDR3 sequence: CASSEATGSVSEQYF. CDR3 DNA sequence: TGTGCCAGCAGTGAAGCGACAGGGTCGGTAAGCGAGCAGTACTTC.

The chain has TRBV7-2 and TRBJ1-1, with D possibly being TRBD1 (6 bases). This CDR3 region has 14 residues. Germline lookup yields CDR1 SGHTA and CDR2 FQGNSA. Trimming left V 7 bases short and J 1 base short, with 13 bases between. The CDR3: CASTGAGGNTEAFF. The CDR3 nucleotides are TGTGCCAGCACAGGGGCGGGCGGGAACACTGAAGCTTTCTTT. Drawing the rest from reference TRBV7-2 and TRBJ1-1, the complete variable domain is GAGVSQSPSNKVTEKGKDVELRCDPISGHTALYWYRQSLGQGLEFLIYFQGNSAPDKSGLPSDRFSAERTGGSVSTLTIQRTQQEDSAVYLCASTGAGGNTEAFFGQGTRLTVV.

This clone was detected only a few times. The rearrangement links TRBV2 to TRBJ2-7; 11 bases are shared with TRBD2. With V trimmed by 7 bases and J by 3 bases, 2 bases remained unmatched. This CDR3 has 13 residues. Per the germline V gene, CDR1 is SNHLY and CDR2 is FYNNEI. This chain's CDR3 is CASKTSGVYEQYF. DNA for the CDR3: TGTGCCAGCAAGACTAGCGGGGTCTACGAGCAGTACTTC.